This TCR beta chain is drawn from a study of shared clonotypes between healthy human individuals. The CDR3 totals 13 residues. V lost 2 bases and J 1 base, leaving 5 bases between the germline ends. Per germline, CDR1 ENHRY and CDR2 SYGVKD. The deep-level immunoSEQ assay was used. Data came from immunoSEQ multiplex PCR; TCRdb stores just in-frame clones and leaves some out. The data hold some 2 million clones, with 85% to 95% observed a single time. The chain is built from TRBV10-3 and TRBJ1-1; D not resolved. The TCR originated in a man aged 18 to 35 in good health. The sequenced material came from naive CD4+ T cells sorted from blood. Subset: CD45RA+ positively selected. The CDR3 here is CAISEQKNTEAFF. In nucleotides, the CDR3 is TGTGCCATCAGTGAGCAGAAGAACACTGAAGCTTTCTTT.